These 10 T cell receptor beta chains originate from one sample sequenced in a study of cytomegalovirus exposure and HLA in healthy donors. Primers for the PCR totalled 60 Vbeta and 13 Jbeta. Profiling relied on immunoSEQ multiplex PCR, and the TCRdb table lists in-frame clones only, not all of them. In the table there are 150,000 to 200,000 clones, around 78% of which are singletons. Material: PBMCs. Receptors originate from a woman in her 30s in good health and CMV-seropositive.

The gene calls are TRBV6-1 and TRBJ2-7; TRBD2 matches at 8 bases. The germline V gene encodes CDR1 MNHNS and CDR2 SASEGT. The junction had 19 bases not matched to a gene; V was cut back by 6 bases and J by 6 bases. This CDR3 has 17 residues. CDR3 DNA sequence: TGTGCCAGCAGGGAAACCTCGGGGGGGCCCGGGCCGGCCGAGCAGTACTTC. Its protein product is CASRETSGGPGPAEQYF.

The V gene is TRBV11-3, the J gene TRBJ2-3; the match to TRBD2 covers 9 bases. This CDR3 has 19 residues. Germline values: CDR1 SGHNT, CDR2 YENEEA. With V trimmed by 1 base and J by 1 base, 12 bases remained unmatched. CDR3 nucleotide sequence: TGTGCCAGCAGCTTAGGGTCTTTACCCAGCGGGGGGCGCACAGATACGCAGTATTTT. The encoded protein is CASSLGSLPSGGRTDTQYF.

The genes are TRBV5-1 and TRBJ2-3; tentatively, D is TRBD2 (7 bases). V lost 7 bases, J lost 1 base, and 25 bases lay in between. Germline V lookup: CDR1 SGHRS, CDR2 YFSETQ. This CDR3 has 18 amino acids. CDR3 residues: CASRSPEGEGVGTDTQYF. CDR3 coding DNA: TGCGCCAGCCGAAGTCCCGAGGGGGAGGGGGTAGGCACAGATACGCAGTATTTT. Combining the CDR3 with reference TRBV5-1 and TRBJ2-3 gives the whole variable domain KAGVTQTPRYLIKTRGQQVTLSCSPISGHRSVSWYQQTPGQGLQFLFEYFSETQRNKGNFPGRFSGRQFSNSRSEMNVSTLELGDSALYLCASRSPEGEGVGTDTQYFGPGTRLTVL.

The chain recombines TRBV6-1 with TRBJ2-7, with TRBD1 matching 9 bases. J was trimmed by 2 bases and V by 6 bases; bases with no gene match: 5. Germline assignment: CDR1 MNHNS and CDR2 SASEGT. The CDR3 extends over 14 amino acids. CDR3 sequence: CASRRQGDPYEQYF. DNA of the CDR3: TGTGCCAGCAGAAGACAGGGGGACCCCTACGAGCAGTACTTC.

This chain links TRBV7-8 with TRBJ2-3; the match to TRBD2 covers 7 bases. Trimming at V came to 5 bases and at J to 4 bases, leaving 18 bases not matched to a gene. The CDR3 contains 18 residues. Germline CDR1 and CDR2: SGHVS and FQNEAQ. CDR3 sequence reads: CASSLLGGGRFRADTQYF. The CDR3 DNA is TGTGCCAGCAGCCTACTCGGGGGAGGGCGTTTTAGGGCAGATACGCAGTATTTT.

This chain uses TRBV9 with TRBJ2-1; D is uncertain. Between the trimmed V and J ends, which lost 1 base and 5 bases, there was a span of 10 bases. The germline V gene encodes CDR1 SGDLS and CDR2 YYNGEE. The CDR3 contains 14 residues. CDR3 loop: CASSVRLQHNEQFF. DNA of the CDR3: TGTGCCAGCAGCGTAAGGTTACAGCACAATGAGCAGTTCTTC.

This sequence joins TRBV19 and TRBJ1-1, with D tentatively TRBD1 (6 bases). Per the germline V gene, CDR1 is LNHDA and CDR2 is SQIVND (reference sequence). The V end was cut by 6 bases, the J end by 1 base, with 15 bases between. This CDR3 is 15 amino acids long. The CDR3 sequence: CASRSARGTNTEAFF. CDR3 in DNA: TGTGCCAGTAGAAGCGCCAGGGGAACGAACACTGAAGCTTTCTTT.

This chain uses TRBV7-8 with TRBJ1-5; D call uncertain. Germline CDR1 and CDR2: SGHVS and FQNEAQ. The ends were cut back, 0 bases at V and 1 base at J, with 10 bases in the middle. CDR3 length equals 16 residues. The CDR3 spells CASSLASPSSNQPQHF. In DNA form, the CDR3 reads TGTGCCAGCAGCTTAGCGTCTCCTTCGAGCAATCAGCCCCAGCATTTT.

The gene calls are TRBV29-1 and TRBJ1-1, with 8 bases that match TRBD1. V shed 3 bases and J 5 bases; nucleotides not matched to a gene: 8. Germline V gene sequence: CDR1 SQVTM, CDR2 ANQGSEA. The CDR3 covers 14 residues. DNA for the CDR3: TGCAGCGTTGATGATGGACAGGGAGGAACTGAAGCTTTCTTT. This encodes CSVDDGQGGTEAFF. Looking up the rest from reference TRBV29-1 and TRBJ1-1 gives the full variable domain: SAVISQKPSRDICQRGTSLTIQCQVDSQVTMMFWYRQQPGQSLTLIATANQGSEATYESGFVIDKFPISRPNLTFSTLTVSNMSPEDSSIYLCSVDDGQGGTEAFFGQGTRLTVV.

The chain recombines TRBV5-1 with TRBJ2-2; TRBD2 aligns across 9 bases. There are 15 residues in the CDR3. V lost 4 bases to trimming and J lost 1 base; unmatched junction nucleotides: 2. Germline V gene sequence: CDR1 SGHRS, CDR2 YFSETQ. Here the CDR3 reads CASSRGGGNTGELFF. Here the CDR3 DNA reads TGCGCCAGCAGCCGCGGGGGGGGGAACACCGGGGAGCTGTTTTTT.